These 20 T cell receptor beta chains were all obtained from the same sample, sequenced in a study of tumor and adjacent non-tumor tissue in lung cancer. This sample's RNA came from whole unsorted tissue. More than 3 cm separated this lung sample from the edge of the tumor. TCRbeta libraries were built with three rounds of nested PCR, modified from ARM-PCR. TCRdb fed the multiplex PCR reads into MiXCR, producing one record per CDR3 protein. The table has around 82,000 distinct CDR3 sequences, approximately 78% seen once. The sample taken for sequencing was distant non-tumor lung tissue. These receptors all come from a man aged 60 to 75 with non-small cell lung cancer.

The rearrangement joins TRBV20-1 to TRBJ2-5; 8 bases map to TRBD2. The J segment lost 9 bases and the V segment lost 2 bases, leaving 20 bases of the junction unmatched. The CDR3 spans 17 residues. CDR1 is DFQATT and CDR2 is SNEGSKA in the germline V gene (reference sequence). The CDR3 loop reads CSARYRETIGGALPQYF. CDR3 nucleotide sequence: TGCAGTGCTAGATATCGGGAGACTATCGGGGGGGCGCTTCCCCAGTACTTC.

This chain connects TRBV5-1 to TRBJ2-1; no reliable D call. In germline, CDR1 is SGHRS, CDR2 YFSETQ. The CDR3 is made up of 14 amino acids. V lost 3 bases, J lost 8 bases, and 15 bases lay in between. CDR3 DNA: TGCGCCAGCAGCTATGGGATCCAGGCCGATGAGCAGTTCTTC. Translation gives CASSYGIQADEQFF.

About this clonotype itself: The junction shows a germline mismatch at one end, possibly a read error. V is TRBV11-3 and J is TRBJ2-3; 8 nucleotides match TRBD1. The CDR3 sequence is 13 residues long. The germline gives CDR1 SGHNT, CDR2 YENEEA. The CDR3 coding sequence is TGTGTCAGCATCTTTCAGGGGGCAGATATTCAGTATTTT. This translates into CVSIFQGADIQYF.

This sequence joins TRBV11-3 and TRBJ1-4; possibly TRBD1 for D (5 bases). CDR1 SGHNT and CDR2 YENEEA come from the germline V gene. CDR3 length equals 16 residues. This chain's CDR3 is CTSSLDLTRVEEKLFF. CDR3 in DNA: TGTACAAGCAGCTTAGATCTAACCAGGGTAGAAGAAAAACTGTTTTTT.

With regard to this clonotype: A read error may account for a junction end that differs from germline. This chain joins TRBV6-2 or TRBV6-3 and TRBJ1-2, with 7 bases fitting TRBD1. CDR1 MNHEY and CDR2 SVGEGT come from the germline V gene. The CDR3 contains 13 residues. This chain's CDR3 is CANSLTGEYGYTF. The CDR3 nucleotides are TGTGCCAACAGTCTTACAGGGGAATATGGCTACACCTTC.

The rearrangement uses TRBV11-2 and TRBJ2-5; D call uncertain. The CDR3 consists of 13 residues. The V end was cut by 6 bases, the J end by 13 bases, with 21 bases between. The germline gives CDR1 SGHAT, CDR2 FQNNGV. The CDR3 loop is CASRSTREETRYF. The CDR3 DNA follows: TGTGCCAGCAGGTCTACAAGGGAAGAGACCAGGTACTTC.

As for this clonotype: As the CDR3 is not closed by the conserved phenylalanine or tryptophan, this likely results from a read error. The chain is built from TRBV11-2 and TRBJ1-2; no clear D gene. The CDR3 totals 13 residues. Germline-derived CDR1 and CDR2 are SGHAT and FQNNGV. Here the CDR3 DNA reads TGTGCGAGCAGCTCCTTATTGATGGGGGGCTACACCGTC. Protein: CASSSLLMGGYTV.

About this clonotype: In this CDR3 the conserved last residue, phenylalanine or tryptophan, is missing, so a read error is likely. This chain connects TRBV11-3 to TRBJ2-2; 9 bases match TRBD2. There are 18 residues in the CDR3. From germline, CDR1 is SGHNT and CDR2 YENEEA. The V and J ends lost 5 bases and 13 bases, in that order; junction bases with no gene match: 23. The CDR3 spells CASSTRGAGGYRAVVLFS. CDR3 coding DNA: TGTGCCAGCAGCACCCGGGGAGCGGGAGGATACAGAGCCGTGGTGCTGTTTTCT.

Details on this clonotype: This likely comes from a read error, as the CDR3 has no conserved phenylalanine or tryptophan at its end. The rearrangement joins TRBV11-3 to TRBJ2-7, with D hard to call. The CDR3 consists of 13 residues. In germline, CDR1 is SGHNT, CDR2 YENEEA. The CDR3 region has the DNA TGTGTCAGCAGCCACCGTCATGCCAACGAGCAGTACTTA. It is translated as CVSSHRHANEQYL.

Only a few counts were recorded for this clonotype. Germline is not matched at one junction end, which may reflect a read error. The chain links TRBV20-1 to TRBJ2-7, with D uncertain. CDR1 DFQATT and CDR2 SNEGSKA come from the germline V gene (reference sequence). The CDR3 is made up of 12 amino acids. CDR3 nucleotides: TGTGGTGCTAGTGCGGTCACCTACGAACAGTACTTC. This codes for CGASAVTYEQYF.

The CDR3 bases are TGTGCCAGCAGCCCTAGAATCGGGGAAATACTCTTTTTT. Translation: CASSPRIGEILFF. The chain has TRBV14 and TRBJ1-4; no clear D gene. The CDR3 sequence is 13 residues long. Deletions cut 4 bases from V and 17 bases from J, with 20 bases between. In germline, CDR1 is SGHDN, CDR2 FVKESK.

Details on this clonotype: Lacking the conserved final phenylalanine or tryptophan, this CDR3 likely reflects a read error. The DNA is left out, because the CDR3 cannot be placed on it with certainty; the CDR3 is given as TCRdb lists it. This chain uses TRBV11-3 with TRBJ2-3; the listed D gene, TRBD1, was not tested against the DNA. The CDR3 spans 13 amino acids, including both terminal residues. Germline CDR1 SGHNT, CDR2 YENEEA. CDR3 loop: CASSFQGADTEYY.

In regard to this clonotype: One end of the junction varies from germline; a read error may be responsible. The chain recombines TRBV30 with TRBJ2-7; 10 bases line up with TRBD2. The germline CDR1 and CDR2 sequences are GTSNPN and SVGIG (reference sequence). The CDR3 is 16 amino acids. The CDR3 region is CTWSPFYSGRPREQYF. The CDR3 DNA is TGTACCTGGAGTCCGTTCTATAGCGGGAGGCCCCGCGAGCAGTACTTC.

V and J are TRBV20-1 and TRBJ2-7; TRBD1 might be the D (6 bases). The V gene lost 8 bases and the J gene lost 9 bases, with 29 bases spanning the gap. The CDR3 length is 15 residues. Germline loops: CDR1 DFQATT, CDR2 SNEGSKA (reference sequence). In DNA, the CDR3 is TGCAGTTCTACCATCGTCCGGGACACCGGGCGGGCGCAGTACTTC. Residues: CSSTIVRDTGRAQYF.

On this clonotype itself: Germline and junction disagree at one end, which may indicate a read error. J is TRBJ1-5 and V is TRBV5-6; D may be TRBD1 (5 bases). CDR1 and CDR2 from the germline V gene are SGHDT and YYEEEE. The CDR3 totals 15 residues. The CDR3 sequence is CDSSTYQGPRQSQHF. DNA for the CDR3: TGTGACAGCAGCACATACCAGGGACCCAGGCAGTCCCAGCATTTT.

This clonotype has a count of ten or more. V usage is TRBV4-2 and J usage is TRBJ1-1, with D hard to call. In germline, CDR1 is LGHNA, CDR2 YNFKEQ. The V gene lost 1 base and the J gene lost 0 bases, with 9 bases spanning the gap. There are 15 residues in the CDR3. As DNA, the CDR3 is TGTGCCAGCAGCCAAGCGGAGGGTTTGAACACTGAAGCTTTCTTT. Protein product: CASSQAEGLNTEAFF.

CDR3 residues: CASSLRGESSYEQYF. The CDR3 DNA reads as TGTGCCAGCAGTTTGAGGGGCGAGAGCTCCTACGAGCAGTACTTC. This chain uses TRBV12-3 or TRBV12-4 with TRBJ2-7; D might be TRBD1 or TRBD2, each matching 5 bases. This CDR3 has 15 amino acids. V lost 3 bases to trimming and J lost 0 bases, with 12 bases between them.

A word on this clonotype: The junction shows a germline mismatch at one end, possibly a read error. The chain uses TRBV6-1 and TRBJ1-6, with TRBD1 identical over 7 bases. Per germline, CDR1 MNHNS and CDR2 SASEGT. The CDR3 runs 15 residues. The CDR3 reads CASSDRGTVNSPIRF. The CDR3, as DNA: TGTGCCAGCAGTGATAGGGGGACAGTAAATTCACCCATCCGCTTT.

The V gene is TRBV12-3 or TRBV12-4, the J gene TRBJ2-1, with 11 bases fitting TRBD2. The CDR3 contains 15 residues. For the CDR3, the DNA is TGTGTCAACAGCTCCGGGACTAGCGGTTACAATGAGCAGTTCTTC. This gives the protein CVNSSGTSGYNEQFF.

J is TRBJ2-4 and V is TRBV12-3 or TRBV12-4; unclear D gene. This CDR3 is built from 15 residues. Between the trimmed V and J ends, which lost 2 bases and 4 bases, there was a span of 12 bases. The CDR3 region is CASSLKFGWKNIQYF. The CDR3 DNA follows: TGTGCCAGCAGTTTAAAGTTTGGATGGAAAAACATTCAGTACTTC.